Below, 25 T cell receptor beta chains from the same sample are listed, as sequenced in a study of post-analysis software for immune sequencing data. Points from the study as a whole: A few TRBV segments occurring more often in patients than controls included TRBV5-6, TRBV5-1 and TRBV20-1.

Tagging with unique molecular identifiers was a feature of the TCR beta cDNA libraries. TCRdb re-derived calls from the PCR reads in MiXCR, one entry per CDR3 protein. The sample consists of about 500,000 distinct CDR3 sequences, roughly 46% of them appearing once. No antigen is known for these receptors. The sample was blood. These receptors were collected from a girl between 10 and 17 years old with multiple sclerosis.

This clonotype was recorded a few times. The chain carries TRBV27 and TRBJ1-2; 7 bases are shared with TRBD1. The ends lost 5 bases at V and 4 bases at J; junction bases unmatched: 7. Germline CDR1 and CDR2: MNHEY and SMNVEV (reference sequence). The CDR3 spans 14 residues. The CDR3 DNA sequence: TGTGCCAGCAGTCTCAAGGGGGCGGGCTATGGCTACACCTTC. This sequence encodes CASSLKGAGYGYTF.

The chain is built from TRBV12-3 or TRBV12-4 and TRBJ2-5; the D is unclear. V was pared by 4 bases and J by 13 bases, with 16 bases between. The CDR3 length is 12 residues. CDR3: CASSSWGYERYF. The CDR3, as DNA: TGTGCCAGCAGTTCCTGGGGTTACGAGCGGTACTTC.

This chain connects TRBV3-1 to TRBJ1-4; D is possibly TRBD1 (5 bases). V lost 3 bases and J 6 bases, leaving 14 bases between the germline ends. CDR1 LGHDT and CDR2 YNNKEL come from the germline V gene (reference sequence). The CDR3 sequence is 15 residues long. The CDR3 region is CASSHRGGGDEKLFF. CDR3 nucleotide sequence: TGTGCCAGCAGCCATCGCGGGGGGGGTGATGAAAAACTGTTTTTT.

This chain uses TRBV30 with TRBJ2-3, with TRBD2 identical over 9 bases. V lost 0 bases, J lost 0 bases, and 4 bases stayed unmatched. Looked up from germline, CDR1 is GTSNPN and CDR2 is SVGIG (reference sequence). This CDR3 is built from 16 residues. CDR3 loop: CAWSVGAGGSTDTQYF. In DNA, the CDR3 is TGTGCCTGGAGTGTAGGGGCGGGAGGGAGCACAGATACGCAGTATTTT.

This clonotype has just one count. The V and J genes are TRBV3-1 and TRBJ1-5, with D tentatively TRBD1 (6 bases). Germline V gene sequence: CDR1 LGHDT, CDR2 YNNKEL (reference sequence). With 4 bases removed from V and 1 base from J, the gap between germline ends came to 8 bases. The CDR3 is made up of 14 amino acids. CDR3 loop: CASSRGQSNQPQHF. CDR3 DNA sequence: TGTGCCAGCAGCCGCGGACAGAGCAATCAGCCCCAGCATTTT.

This clonotype turned up a few times. V is TRBV5-1 and J is TRBJ2-7; 7 bases match TRBD2. Germline trimming cut 4 bases from V and 4 bases from J; bases unmatched to any gene: 11. Germline V CDR1 and CDR2: SGHRS, YFSETQ. There are 15 residues in the CDR3. CDR3 loop: CASSARSGELYEQYF. Written as DNA, the CDR3 is TGCGCCAGCAGCGCTAGAAGCGGGGAATTGTACGAGCAGTACTTC.

This sequence joins TRBV7-8 and TRBJ2-5, with 9 bases that match TRBD1. Germline CDR1 is SGHVS and CDR2 is FQNEAQ. The CDR3 is 16 residues long. V trimming: 4 bases; J trimming: 6 bases; junction bases outside the gene matches: 12. The CDR3 DNA sequence: TGTGCCAGCAGCTCTACCTTCCGGGACAGGGTTCAGACCCAGTACTTC. Its protein is CASSSTFRDRVQTQYF.

The rearrangement uses TRBV20-1 and TRBJ2-1; D call uncertain. The germline V and J ends were trimmed by 3 bases and 0 bases, with 9 bases remaining between them. CDR1 DFQATT and CDR2 SNEGSKA come from the germline V gene (reference sequence). CDR3 length: 14 residues. The CDR3 sequence: CSASKASSYNEQFF. The CDR3 DNA follows: TGCAGTGCTAGCAAGGCCAGCTCCTACAATGAGCAGTTCTTC.

This chain connects TRBV4-1 to TRBJ2-3; a weak D match, TRBD2 (5 bases). Trimming left V 3 bases short and J 0 bases short, with 10 bases between. Germline CDR1 MGHRA, CDR2 YSYEKL. This CDR3 region has 15 residues. CDR3 DNA sequence: TGCGCCAGCAGCCACCGAAGCGGTAGCACAGATACGCAGTATTTT. Protein: CASSHRSGSTDTQYF.

In this sample, this clonotype turned up a few times. This chain joins TRBV5-5 and TRBJ2-7; D uncertain. This CDR3 is built from 11 residues. Trimming took off 4 bases at V and 3 bases at J, with 5 bases between the two ends. Germline values: CDR1 SGHKS, CDR2 YYEKEE (reference sequence). CDR3 nucleotides: TGTGCCAGCAGCCACAACTACGAGCAGTACTTC. This codes for CASSHNYEQYF.

This clonotype was found a few times. The rearrangement joins TRBV6-6 to TRBJ2-1; 8 nucleotides agree with TRBD2. The V segment lost 2 bases and the J segment 8 bases; nucleotides outside the gene matches: 2. The V gene's germline CDR1 is MNHNY and CDR2 SVGAGI (reference sequence). This CDR3 spans 13 amino acids. CDR3 residues: CASSYGTRYEQFF. The CDR3 region has the DNA TGTGCCAGCAGTTACGGGACTAGATATGAGCAGTTCTTC.

This clonotype was detected only a few times. The rearrangement links TRBV9 to TRBJ2-7; D is possibly TRBD1 (5 bases). CDR3 length equals 15 residues. CDR1 is SGDLS and CDR2 is YYNGEE in the germline V gene. The ends were cut back, 0 bases at V and 0 bases at J, with 10 bases in the middle. The CDR3 sequence: CASSVGPDSSYEQYF. CDR3 DNA sequence: TGTGCCAGCAGCGTAGGCCCTGACAGCTCCTACGAGCAGTACTTC.

Comment on this clonotype: Relative to the germline gene, one junction end is altered; a read error may explain this. The chain couples TRBV4-1 to TRBJ2-1; no firm D call. The germline V gene has CDR1 MGHRA and CDR2 YSYEKL. The CDR3 extends over 13 amino acids. Written as DNA, the CDR3 is TGCGCCAGCAGCCAAACCCAATACAATGGGCAGTTCTTC. Translating gives CASSQTQYNGQFF.

The chain recombines TRBV12-3 or TRBV12-4 with TRBJ1-1, with 12 bases lining up with TRBD1. The CDR3 is made up of 18 amino acids. V lost 5 bases, J lost 3 bases, and 13 bases stayed unmatched. The CDR3 coding sequence is TGTGCCAGCAGTCCGTACCCGGGACAGGGGGCTGGGGACACTGAAGCTTTCTTT. It is translated as CASSPYPGQGAGDTEAFF.

V is TRBV27 and J is TRBJ2-7, with D perhaps matching TRBD1 (6 bases). V lost 6 bases and J lost 3, with 18 bases in between. This CDR3 comprises 15 residues. Germline CDR1 and CDR2: MNHEY and SMNVEV (reference sequence). The DNA of the CDR3 is TGTGCCAGCAGACGGGACATTTCCGGCTTCTACGAGCAGTACTTC. Translated: CASRRDISGFYEQYF.

The V gene is TRBV6-5, the J gene TRBJ2-1; 7 nucleotides agree with TRBD2. This CDR3 spans 15 amino acids. J was trimmed by 6 bases and V by 2 bases; bases with no gene match: 7. CDR1 MNHEY and CDR2 SVGAGI come from the germline V gene. The CDR3 here is CASSYELAETNEQFF. The CDR3 DNA reads as TGTGCCAGCAGTTACGAGCTAGCGGAAACCAATGAGCAGTTCTTC.

The CDR3 reads CSARAGSDYNEQFF. CDR3 bases: TGCAGTGCTAGAGCCGGTTCGGACTACAATGAGCAGTTCTTC. This rearrangement joins TRBV20-1 to TRBJ2-1; D is unclear. The V gene's germline CDR1 is DFQATT and CDR2 SNEGSKA (reference sequence). The CDR3 has 14 residues. V dropped 1 base and J dropped 3 bases, with 10 bases sitting between them.

This clonotype was picked up one time. This chain joins TRBV20-1 and TRBJ1-2; maybe TRBD1 (5 bases). Germline V gene lookup returns CDR1 DFQATT and CDR2 SNEGSKA (reference sequence). V lost 8 bases, J lost 0 bases, and 13 bases lay in between. This CDR3 has 13 residues. The CDR3 is CSSKTESNYGYTF. In DNA, the CDR3 is TGCAGTTCGAAGACAGAATCTAACTATGGCTACACCTTC.

This clonotype was seen a handful of times. This chain connects TRBV10-3 to TRBJ1-5; TRBD1 is a possible D gene (5 bases). Trimming pared 3 bases from V and 3 bases from J, leaving 9 bases between. The CDR3 runs 14 residues. Germline loops: CDR1 ENHRY, CDR2 SYGVKD. The CDR3 nucleotides read TGTGCCATCAGTGACTCGACAGACAATCAGCCCCAGCATTTT. It specifies CAISDSTDNQPQHF.

On this clonotype: This is likely a read error, given that the CDR3 carries no conserved phenylalanine or tryptophan at its end. This chain uses TRBV5-1 with TRBJ2-5; 10 positions agree with TRBD1. V lost 1 base to trimming and J lost 11 bases; unmatched junction nucleotides: 8. The CDR3 runs to 14 residues. CDR1 and CDR2 from the germline V gene are SGHRS and YFSETQ. The CDR3 sequence: CASSLRQGAKEQYV. The CDR3 nucleotides read TGCGCCAGCAGCTTGAGACAGGGGGCGAAGGAGCAGTACGTC.

Only a few counts were recorded for this clonotype. The chain employs TRBV3-1 and TRBJ1-5; tentatively, D is TRBD1 (5 bases). The CDR3 has 18 residues. Per the germline V gene, CDR1 is LGHDT and CDR2 is YNNKEL (reference sequence). Trimming removed 4 bases from V and 5 bases from J, with 24 bases in between. CDR3 loop: CASSRVGLQEPCDQPQHF. As DNA, the CDR3 is TGTGCCAGCAGCCGAGTAGGGCTACAGGAACCCTGCGATCAGCCCCAGCATTTT.

This clonotype was observed a handful of times. V is TRBV28 and J is TRBJ2-4; 8 nucleotides align to TRBD2. The end of the DNA is better explained by TRBJ2-7, so the J call may be wrong. Germline-derived CDR1 and CDR2 are MDHEN and SYDVKM. The CDR3 is made up of 14 amino acids. The CDR3 reads CASSSGTRDHEQYF. The CDR3 coding sequence is TGTGCCAGCAGTTCCGGGACTAGAGACCACGAGCAGTACTTC.

V and J are TRBV10-3 and TRBJ2-7; 8 positions agree with TRBD2. The CDR3 is made up of 16 amino acids. The germline gives CDR1 ENHRY, CDR2 SYGVKD. V shed 7 bases and J 0 bases; nucleotides not matched to a gene: 11. The chain's CDR3 is CAIIPGGETGSYEQYF. The CDR3 DNA sequence: TGTGCCATCATTCCCGGGGGGGAGACTGGCTCCTACGAGCAGTACTTC.

A note on this clonotype: A junction end diverges from the germline sequence, so it may reflect a read error. This chain uses TRBV3-1 with TRBJ2-1, with D perhaps TRBD2 (6 bases). There are 16 residues in the CDR3. From germline, CDR1 is LGHDT and CDR2 YNNKEL (reference sequence). The CDR3 spells CASSQDVLGGKDDQFF. In DNA, the CDR3 is TGTGCCAGCAGCCAAGATGTCCTGGGCGGGAAGGATGACCAGTTCTTC.

The J gene is TRBJ2-1, the V gene TRBV29-1, with 13 bases identical to TRBD2. Per germline, CDR1 SQVTM and CDR2 ANQGSEA. J gave up 13 bases and V 7 bases, and 4 bases lay outside the gene matches. The CDR3 length is 11 residues. The CDR3 coding sequence is TGCAGCGCAGGACTAGCGGGAGTTCAGTTCTTC. Residues: CSAGLAGVQFF.